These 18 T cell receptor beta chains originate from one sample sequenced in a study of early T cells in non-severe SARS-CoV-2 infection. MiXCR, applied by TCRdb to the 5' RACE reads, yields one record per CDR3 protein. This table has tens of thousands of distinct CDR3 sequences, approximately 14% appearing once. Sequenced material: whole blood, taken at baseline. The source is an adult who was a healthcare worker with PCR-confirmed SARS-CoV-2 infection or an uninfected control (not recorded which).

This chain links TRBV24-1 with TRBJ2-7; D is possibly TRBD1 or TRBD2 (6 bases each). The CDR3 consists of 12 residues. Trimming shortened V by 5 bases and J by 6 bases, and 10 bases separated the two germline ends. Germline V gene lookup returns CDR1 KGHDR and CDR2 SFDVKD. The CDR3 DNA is TGTGCCACCAGTGTAGGGGGGATCGAGCAGTACTTC. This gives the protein CATSVGGIEQYF.

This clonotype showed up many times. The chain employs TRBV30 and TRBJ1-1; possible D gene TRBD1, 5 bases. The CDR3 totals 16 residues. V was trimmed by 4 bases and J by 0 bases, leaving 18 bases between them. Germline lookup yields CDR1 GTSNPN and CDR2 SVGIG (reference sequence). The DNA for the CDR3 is TGTGCCTGGAACCCGGGACTTTTAAAAGTGAACACTGAAGCTTTCTTT. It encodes CAWNPGLLKVNTEAFF.

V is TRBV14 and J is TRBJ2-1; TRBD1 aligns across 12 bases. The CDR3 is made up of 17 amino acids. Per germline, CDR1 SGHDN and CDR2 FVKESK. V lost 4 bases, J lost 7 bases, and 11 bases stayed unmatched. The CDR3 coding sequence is TGTGCCAGCAGCCTGTTTCCCGGGACAGGGGGCCTAAATGAGCAGTTCTTC. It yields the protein CASSLFPGTGGLNEQFF.

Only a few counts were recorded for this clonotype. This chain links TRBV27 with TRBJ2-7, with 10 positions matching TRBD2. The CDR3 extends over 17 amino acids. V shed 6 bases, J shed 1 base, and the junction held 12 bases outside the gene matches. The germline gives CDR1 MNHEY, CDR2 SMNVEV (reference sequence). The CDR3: CASSPIGLAERSYEQYF. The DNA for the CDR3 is TGTGCCAGCAGCCCTATCGGACTAGCGGAGAGATCCTACGAGCAGTACTTC.

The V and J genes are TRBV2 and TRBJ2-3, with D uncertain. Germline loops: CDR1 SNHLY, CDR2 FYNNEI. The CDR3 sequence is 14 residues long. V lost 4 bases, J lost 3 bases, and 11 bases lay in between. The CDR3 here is CASSVGIGTDTQYF. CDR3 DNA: TGTGCCAGCAGTGTGGGTATCGGAACAGATACGCAGTATTTT.

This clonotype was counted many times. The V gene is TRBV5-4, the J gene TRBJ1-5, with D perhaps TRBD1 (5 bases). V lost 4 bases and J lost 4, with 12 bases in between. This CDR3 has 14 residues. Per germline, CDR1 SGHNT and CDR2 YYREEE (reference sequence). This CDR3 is CASSLQGGNQPQHF. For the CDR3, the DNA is TGTGCCAGCAGCCTTCAGGGAGGGAATCAGCCCCAGCATTTT.

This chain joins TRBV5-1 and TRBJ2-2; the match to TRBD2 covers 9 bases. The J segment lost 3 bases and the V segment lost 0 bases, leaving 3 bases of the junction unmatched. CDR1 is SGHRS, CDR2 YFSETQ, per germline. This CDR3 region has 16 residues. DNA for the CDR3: TGCGCCAGCAGCTTGGCCGGGACTAGCTACACCGGGGAGCTGTTTTTT. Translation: CASSLAGTSYTGELFF.

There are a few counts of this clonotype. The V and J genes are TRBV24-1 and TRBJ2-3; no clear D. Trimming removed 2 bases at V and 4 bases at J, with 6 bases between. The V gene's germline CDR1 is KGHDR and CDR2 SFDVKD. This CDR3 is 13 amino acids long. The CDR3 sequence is CATSDSAPDTQYF. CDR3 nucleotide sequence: TGTGCCACCAGTGATTCCGCCCCAGATACGCAGTATTTT.

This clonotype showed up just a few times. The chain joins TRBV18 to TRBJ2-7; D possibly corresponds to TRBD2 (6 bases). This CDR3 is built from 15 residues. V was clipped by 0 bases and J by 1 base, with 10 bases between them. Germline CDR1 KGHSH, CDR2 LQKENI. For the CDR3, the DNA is TGTGCCAGCTCACCACCGGGACTTGGGTCCTACGAGCAGTACTTC. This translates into CASSPPGLGSYEQYF. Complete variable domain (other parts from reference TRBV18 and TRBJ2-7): NAGVMQNPRHLVRRRGQEARLRCSPMKGHSHVYWYRQLPEEGLKFMVYLQKENIIDESGMPKERFSAEFPKEGPSILRIQQVVRGDSAAYFCASSPPGLGSYEQYFGPGTRLTVT.

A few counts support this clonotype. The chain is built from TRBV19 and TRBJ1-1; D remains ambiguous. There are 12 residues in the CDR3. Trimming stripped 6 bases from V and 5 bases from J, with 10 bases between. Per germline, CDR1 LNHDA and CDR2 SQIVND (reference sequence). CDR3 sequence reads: CASRYPGTEAFF. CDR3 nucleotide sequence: TGTGCCAGTAGATACCCAGGAACTGAAGCTTTCTTT. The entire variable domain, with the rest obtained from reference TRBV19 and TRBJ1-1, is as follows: DGGITQSPKYLFRKEGQNVTLSCEQNLNHDAMYWYRQDPGQGLRLIYYSQIVNDFQKGDIAEGYSVSREKKESFPLTVTSAQKNPTAFYLCASRYPGTEAFFGQGTRLTVV.

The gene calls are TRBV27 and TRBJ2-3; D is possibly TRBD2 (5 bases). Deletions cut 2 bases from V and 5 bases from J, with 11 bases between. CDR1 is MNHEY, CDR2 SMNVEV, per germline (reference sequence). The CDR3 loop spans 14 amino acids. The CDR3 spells CASSLGLPLDTQYF. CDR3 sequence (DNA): TGTGCCAGCAGTTTAGGACTCCCCCTAGATACGCAGTATTTT.

The CDR3: CASSPGTGVSEQYF. The CDR3 bases are TGTGCCAGCAGCCCCGGGACAGGGGTGAGCGAGCAGTACTTC. The rearrangement joins TRBV11-3 to TRBJ2-7; 10 positions match TRBD1. V shed 5 bases, J shed 6 bases, and the junction held 7 bases outside the gene matches. The CDR3 is made up of 14 amino acids. Per germline, CDR1 SGHNT and CDR2 YENEEA.

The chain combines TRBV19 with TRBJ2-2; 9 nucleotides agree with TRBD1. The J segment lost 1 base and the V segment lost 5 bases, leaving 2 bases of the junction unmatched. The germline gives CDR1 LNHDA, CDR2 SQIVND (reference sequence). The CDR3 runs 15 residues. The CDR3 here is CASSVDRGNTGELFF. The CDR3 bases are TGTGCCAGTAGTGTGGACAGGGGGAACACCGGGGAGCTGTTTTTT.

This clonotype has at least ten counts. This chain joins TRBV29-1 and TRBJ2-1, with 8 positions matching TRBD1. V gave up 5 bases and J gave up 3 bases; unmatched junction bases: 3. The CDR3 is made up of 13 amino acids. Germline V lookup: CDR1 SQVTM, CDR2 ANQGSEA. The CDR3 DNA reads TGCAGCGTTTCACAGGGGGACTACAATGAGCAGTTCTTC. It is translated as CSVSQGDYNEQFF.

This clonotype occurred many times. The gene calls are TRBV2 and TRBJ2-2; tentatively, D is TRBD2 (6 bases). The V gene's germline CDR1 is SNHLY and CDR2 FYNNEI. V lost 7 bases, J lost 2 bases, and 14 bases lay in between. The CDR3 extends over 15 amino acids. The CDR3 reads CASTGGGLNTGELFF. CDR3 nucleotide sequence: TGTGCCAGCACCGGGGGAGGTCTAAACACCGGGGAGCTGTTTTTT.

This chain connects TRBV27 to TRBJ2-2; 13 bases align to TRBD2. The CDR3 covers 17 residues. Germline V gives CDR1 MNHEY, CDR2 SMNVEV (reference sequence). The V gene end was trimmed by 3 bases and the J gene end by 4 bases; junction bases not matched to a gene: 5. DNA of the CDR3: TGTGCCAGCAGTTTGTTGGGGACTAGCGGGACCACCGGGGAGCTGTTTTTT. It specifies CASSLLGTSGTTGELFF.

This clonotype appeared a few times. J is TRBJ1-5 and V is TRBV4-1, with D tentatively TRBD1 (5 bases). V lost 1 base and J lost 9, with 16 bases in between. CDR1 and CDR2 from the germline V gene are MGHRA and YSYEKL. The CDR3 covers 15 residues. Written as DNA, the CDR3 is TGCGCCAGCAGCCAAGTCCGGGACGCCCCGCGGCCCCAGCATTTT. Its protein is CASSQVRDAPRPQHF.

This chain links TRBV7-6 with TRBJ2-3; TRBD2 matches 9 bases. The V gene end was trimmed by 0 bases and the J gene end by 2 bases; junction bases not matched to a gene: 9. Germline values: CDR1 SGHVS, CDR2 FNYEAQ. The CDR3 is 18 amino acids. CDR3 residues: CASSLARVASGNTDTQYF. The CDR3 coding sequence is TGTGCCAGCAGCTTAGCTAGGGTGGCTAGCGGGAACACAGATACGCAGTATTTT.